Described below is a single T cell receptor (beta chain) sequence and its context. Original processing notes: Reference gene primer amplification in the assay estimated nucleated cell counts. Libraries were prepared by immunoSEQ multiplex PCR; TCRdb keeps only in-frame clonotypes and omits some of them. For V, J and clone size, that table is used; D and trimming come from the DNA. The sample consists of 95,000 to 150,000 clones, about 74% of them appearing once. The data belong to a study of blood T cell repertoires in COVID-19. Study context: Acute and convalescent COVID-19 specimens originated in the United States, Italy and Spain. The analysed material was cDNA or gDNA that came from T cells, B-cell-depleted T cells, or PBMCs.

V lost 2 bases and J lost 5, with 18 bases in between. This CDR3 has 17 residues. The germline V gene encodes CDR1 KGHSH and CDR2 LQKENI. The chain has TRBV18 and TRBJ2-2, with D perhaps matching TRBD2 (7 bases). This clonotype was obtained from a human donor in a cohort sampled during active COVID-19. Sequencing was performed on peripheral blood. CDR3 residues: CASSPWEPRGRTGELFF. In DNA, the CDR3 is TGTGCCAGCTCACCATGGGAACCGCGGGGGCGGACCGGGGAGCTGTTTTTT.